What follows are 26 T cell receptor beta chains derived from one specimen sequenced in a study of cytomegalovirus exposure and HLA in healthy donors. 13 Jbeta primers and 60 Vbeta primers were used for the PCR. The repertoire was sequenced with immunoSEQ multiplex PCR; TCRdb's copy has only in-frame clones and lacks some. Among more than 85,000 clones listed, about 74% were seen once. The sequencing sample was made of PBMCs. These TCRs come from a woman between 18 and 29 years old in good health and CMV-seropositive.

The chain recombines TRBV6-5 with TRBJ2-7; 7 positions match TRBD1. Germline trimming cut 5 bases from V and 5 bases from J; bases unmatched to any gene: 9. CDR1 and CDR2 (germline): MNHEY, SVGAGI. The CDR3 loop spans 14 amino acids. CDR3 DNA sequence: TGTGCCAGCAGTCGACAGGGCGGAAGGAACGAGCAGTACTTC. Translation: CASSRQGGRNEQYF.

V usage is TRBV4-2 and J usage is TRBJ2-1; 7 bases are a match to TRBD2. This CDR3 contains 13 residues. Germline CDR1 reads LGHNA; CDR2 reads YNFKEQ. Germline trimming cut 7 bases from V and 8 bases from J; bases unmatched to any gene: 8. CDR3 protein: CASTHQRGDEQFF. CDR3 in DNA: TGTGCCAGCACCCACCAGCGGGGAGATGAGCAGTTCTTC.

The CDR3 protein is CASSQGQGFGEQYF. CDR3 in DNA: TGCGCCAGCAGCCAAGGGCAGGGTTTTGGCGAGCAGTACTTC. J is TRBJ2-7 and V is TRBV4-3, with D maybe TRBD1 (5 bases). This CDR3 is 14 amino acids long. Trimming left V 1 base short and J 6 bases short, with 13 bases between. Germline CDR1 and CDR2: LGHNA and YSLEER.

This clone was picked up a small number of times. The chain recombines TRBV9 with TRBJ2-5, with 15 bases aligning to TRBD2. The CDR3 is 17 residues long. CDR1 SGDLS and CDR2 YYNGEE come from the germline V gene. The ends lost 4 bases at V and 5 bases at J; junction bases unmatched: 9. This chain's CDR3 is CASSPRGLAGGVETQYF. The CDR3 DNA is TGTGCCAGCAGCCCGAGGGGACTAGCGGGGGGCGTGGAGACCCAGTACTTC.

The V and J genes are TRBV5-5 and TRBJ2-7; TRBD2 matches 7 bases. The CDR3 extends over 14 amino acids. The germline gives CDR1 SGHKS, CDR2 YYEKEE (reference sequence). Trimming cost V 2 bases and J 9 bases; bases outside gene matches: 11. This CDR3 reads CASSLGLDSTGQYF. The CDR3 coding sequence is TGTGCCAGCAGCTTAGGACTAGACTCCACGGGGCAGTACTTC.

The sample holds a few counts of this clone. The chain recombines TRBV7-9 with TRBJ2-7; 12 nucleotides match TRBD2. V was pared by 5 bases and J by 2 bases, with 7 bases of the junction left unmatched. CDR3 length equals 16 residues. Germline V CDR1 and CDR2: SEHNR, FQNEAQ (reference sequence). The CDR3 nucleotides read TGTGCCAGCAGCCACCAGACTAGCGGGAGCCCCTACGAGCAGTACTTC. Translating gives CASSHQTSGSPYEQYF.

The V call is TRBV5-8, the J call TRBJ1-5; D remains ambiguous. V shed 3 bases and J shed 7 bases, with 8 bases lying between them. Germline-derived CDR1 and CDR2 are SGHTS and YDEGEE. The CDR3 spans 12 residues. CDR3 region: CASSSGRQPQHF. CDR3 DNA: TGTGCCAGCAGCTCGGGGAGGCAGCCCCAGCATTTT.

This clone was seen a few times. The rearrangement joins TRBV4-3 to TRBJ2-7; 8 positions match TRBD1. This CDR3 region has 16 residues. CDR1 is LGHNA and CDR2 is YSLEER in the germline V gene. The V gene end was trimmed by 4 bases and the J gene end by 1 base; junction bases not matched to a gene: 9. The CDR3 coding sequence is TGCGCCAGCAGCCGTGAGCCACAGGGGGAGTCCTACGAGCAGTACTTC. This translates into CASSREPQGESYEQYF.

The chain couples TRBV10-3 to TRBJ2-1, with D perhaps TRBD2 (6 bases). CDR1 is ENHRY, CDR2 SYGVKD, per germline. Trimming left V 6 bases short and J 8 bases short, with 23 bases between. The CDR3 runs 16 residues. The CDR3 region is CAIRSRQGGDGDEQFF. The CDR3 nucleotides read TGTGCCATCAGGAGTCGGCAGGGAGGCGATGGCGATGAGCAGTTCTTC.

As to this clone: The sample holds other DNA sequences that translate to the same CDR3. V gene TRBV5-1 combines with J gene TRBJ2-3; D call uncertain. V was trimmed by 4 bases and J by 1 base, leaving 7 bases between them. CDR3 size: 13 residues. Per the germline V gene, CDR1 is SGHRS and CDR2 is YFSETQ. As DNA, the CDR3 is TGCGCCAGCAGCCCCAGCGGCACAGATACGCAGTATTTT. Translating it yields CASSPSGTDTQYF.

This chain uses TRBV27 with TRBJ2-7, with a tentative D call TRBD2 (6 bases). This CDR3 contains 16 residues. The ends were cut back, 0 bases at V and 0 bases at J, with 12 bases in the middle. Germline V gives CDR1 MNHEY, CDR2 SMNVEV (reference sequence). The CDR3, as DNA: TGTGCCAGCAGTTTATCGAGTGGGCGGGACTCCTACGAGCAGTACTTC. Protein: CASSLSSGRDSYEQYF.

The chain has TRBV19 and TRBJ2-7; 10 nucleotides line up with TRBD2. Trimming cost V 3 bases and J 6 bases; bases outside gene matches: 8. The CDR3 has 15 residues. The germline V gene has CDR1 LNHDA and CDR2 SQIVND (reference sequence). The DNA for the CDR3 is TGTGCCAGTAGTATTTCGCTAGCGGGAGTTGCCGAGCAGTACTTC. Translated: CASSISLAGVAEQYF.

The rearrangement links TRBV10-3 to TRBJ2-7; TRBD2 is a possible D gene (6 bases). Germline V gene lookup returns CDR1 ENHRY and CDR2 SYGVKD. This CDR3 comprises 19 residues. The ends were cut back, 0 bases at V and 0 bases at J, with 21 bases in the middle. The CDR3 sequence: CAISESSGWNRRSSYEQYF. The CDR3 DNA follows: TGTGCCATCAGTGAGTCGAGCGGGTGGAACAGAAGGAGCTCCTACGAGCAGTACTTC.

This clone was found a few times. The CDR3 DNA reads as TGTGCCAGCAGCCCTCCGGGACTCCGCTACGAGCAGTACTTC. It translates to CASSPPGLRYEQYF. V is TRBV6-5 and J is TRBJ2-5; D may be TRBD2 (6 bases). Matching the DNA end better, TRBJ2-7 makes the J call doubtful. The CDR3 spans 14 residues. Germline CDR1 MNHEY, CDR2 SVGAGI.

The genes are TRBV7-8 and TRBJ1-1; possible D gene TRBD1, 6 bases. This CDR3 has 14 residues. CDR1 and CDR2 from the germline V gene are SGHVS and FQNEAQ. The germline V and J ends were trimmed by 5 bases and 3 bases, with 13 bases remaining between them. CDR3: CASSATGFHTEAFF. The DNA of the CDR3 is TGTGCCAGCAGCGCTACAGGGTTTCACACTGAAGCTTTCTTT.

V usage is TRBV5-3 and J usage is TRBJ2-7; the match to TRBD2 covers 10 bases. TRBV5-3 qualifies as an ORF whose function is uncertain. The CDR3 runs 20 residues. V was clipped by 0 bases and J by 0 bases; unmatched bases: 15. The CDR3 is CARSLAIAGRTSGPSYEQYF. The DNA for the CDR3 is TGTGCCAGAAGCTTGGCAATTGCCGGGAGGACTAGCGGTCCCTCCTACGAGCAGTACTTC.

V is TRBV6-5 and J is TRBJ2-7; 12 bases are a match to TRBD1. Germline V gene data show CDR1 as MNHEY and CDR2 as SVGAGI. The CDR3 is 15 residues long. Trimming took 2 bases from V and 5 from J; bases not matched to a gene: 4. CDR3 sequence: CASSYSGTGGHEQYF. The CDR3 region has the DNA TGTGCCAGCAGTTACAGTGGGACAGGGGGCCACGAGCAGTACTTC.

The chain links TRBV9 to TRBJ1-2; TRBD1 is a possible D gene (6 bases). The V end was cut by 2 bases, the J end by 4 bases, with 18 bases between. CDR1 is SGDLS and CDR2 is YYNGEE in the germline V gene. The length of the CDR3 is 16 residues. CDR3 nucleotides: TGTGCCAGCAGCGTCCGCCACTCAGGGGATGGCTATGGCTACACCTTC. This gives the protein CASSVRHSGDGYGYTF.

This clone was seen more than once but under ten times. V is TRBV7-8 and J is TRBJ2-5; a possible D gene is TRBD2 (6 bases). The germline V and J ends were trimmed by 6 bases and 5 bases, with 19 bases remaining between them. CDR3 length equals 15 residues. The germline CDR1 and CDR2 sequences are SGHVS and FQNEAQ. For the CDR3, the DNA is TGTGCCAGCAGTTTTACCGGGACTCCGGGGGAGACCCAGTACTTC. Translating gives CASSFTGTPGETQYF.

This chain connects TRBV23-1 to TRBJ2-6, with a tentative D call TRBD1 (6 bases). TRBV23-1 is flagged as an ORF with uncertain function. V lost 3 bases and J 1 base, leaving 25 bases between the germline ends. The CDR3 runs 21 residues. The CDR3 is CASSQLDYREKRLSGANVLTF. The CDR3 bases are TGCGCCAGCAGTCAGCTAGATTACAGGGAAAAAAGACTATCTGGGGCCAACGTCCTGACTTTC.

This chain links TRBV15 with TRBJ2-5; 9 nucleotides agree with TRBD2. This CDR3 region has 18 residues. Unmatched junction bases numbered 13, after V lost 0 bases and J lost 5 bases. Germline V gives CDR1 LNHNV, CDR2 YYDKDF (reference sequence). The DNA for the CDR3 is TGTGCCACCAGCAGAGATTTAGCTAGCGGGACGTTAAAGGAGACCCAGTACTTC. The encoded protein is CATSRDLASGTLKETQYF. Full variable domain (missing parts from reference TRBV15 and TRBJ2-5): DAMVIQNPRYQVTQFGKPVTLSCSQTLNHNVMYWYQQKSSQAPKLLFHYYDKDFNNEADTPDNFQSRRPNTSFCFLDIRSPGLGDTAMYLCATSRDLASGTLKETQYFGPGTRLLVL.

The rearrangement links TRBV18 to TRBJ1-3, with 8 bases that match TRBD1. The germline gives CDR1 KGHSH, CDR2 LQKENI. The CDR3 is 16 amino acids. The ends lost 3 bases at V and 0 bases at J; junction bases unmatched: 4. As DNA, the CDR3 is TGTGCCAGCTCACCCAACAGGGGGGACTCTGGAAACACCATATATTTT. It translates to CASSPNRGDSGNTIYF.

V and J are TRBV27 and TRBJ2-2; possibly TRBD2 for D (6 bases). This CDR3 comprises 15 residues. CDR1 and CDR2 (germline): MNHEY, SMNVEV (reference sequence). The V gene lost 7 bases and the J gene lost 3 bases, with 15 bases spanning the gap. CDR3 sequence (DNA): TGTGCCAGCAAGGGAGCGGGTGGTTACACCGGGGAGCTGTTTTTT. Residues: CASKGAGGYTGELFF.

The count of this clone is one. CDR3 DNA sequence: TGTGCCAGCAGCCATGAACAGGGTCCCTACGAGCAGTACTTC. Its protein is CASSHEQGPYEQYF. The chain uses TRBV14 and TRBJ2-7, with D tentatively TRBD1 (6 bases). The germline gives CDR1 SGHDN, CDR2 FVKESK. Trimming stripped 3 bases from V and 2 bases from J, with 11 bases between. The CDR3 contains 14 residues.

This clone was detected a few times. Other DNA sequences in this specimen translate into the identical CDR3. The chain uses TRBV6-6 and TRBJ2-7, with TRBD1 identical over 8 bases. The CDR3 length is 14 residues. J lost 5 bases, V lost 2 bases, and 5 bases had no gene match. Germline CDR1 MNHNY, CDR2 SVGAGI (reference sequence). CDR3 sequence (DNA): TGTGCCAGCAGTTACCGGGACAGGTCGGACGAGCAGTACTTC. Translating it yields CASSYRDRSDEQYF.

This clone was observed a few times. The V and J genes are TRBV6-5 and TRBJ2-7; D uncertain. CDR3 length: 12 amino acids. Germline values: CDR1 MNHEY, CDR2 SVGAGI. Between the trimmed V and J ends, which lost 7 bases and 7 bases, there was a span of 14 bases. The CDR3 sequence: CASNSLTQEQYF. Here the CDR3 DNA reads TGTGCCAGCAATTCTCTCACCCAGGAGCAGTACTTC.